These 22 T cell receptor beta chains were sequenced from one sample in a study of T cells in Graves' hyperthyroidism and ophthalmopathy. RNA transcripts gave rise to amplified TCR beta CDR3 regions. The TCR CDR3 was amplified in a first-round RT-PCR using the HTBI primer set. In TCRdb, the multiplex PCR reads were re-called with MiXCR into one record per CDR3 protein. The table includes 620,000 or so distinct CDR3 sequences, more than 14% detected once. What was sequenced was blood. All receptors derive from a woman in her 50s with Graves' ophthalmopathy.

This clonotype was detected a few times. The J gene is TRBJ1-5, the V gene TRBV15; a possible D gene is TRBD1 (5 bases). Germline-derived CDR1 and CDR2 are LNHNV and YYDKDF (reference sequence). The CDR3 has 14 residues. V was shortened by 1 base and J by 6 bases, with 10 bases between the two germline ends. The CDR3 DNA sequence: TGTGCCACCAGCAGAGGGGGGGTAGGTCAGCCCCAGCATTTT. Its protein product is CATSRGGVGQPQHF. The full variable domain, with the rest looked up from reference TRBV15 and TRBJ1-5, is DAMVIQNPRYQVTQFGKPVTLSCSQTLNHNVMYWYQQKSSQAPKLLFHYYDKDFNNEADTPDNFQSRRPNTSFCFLDIRSPGLGDTAMYLCATSRGGVGQPQHFGDGTRLSIL.

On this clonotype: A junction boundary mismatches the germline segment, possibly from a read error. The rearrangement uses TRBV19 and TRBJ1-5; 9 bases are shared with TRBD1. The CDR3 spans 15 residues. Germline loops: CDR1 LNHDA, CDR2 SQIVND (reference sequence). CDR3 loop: CASSKDRGSNQPRHF. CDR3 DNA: TGTGCCAGTAGCAAAGACAGGGGGAGCAATCAGCCCCGGCATTTT.

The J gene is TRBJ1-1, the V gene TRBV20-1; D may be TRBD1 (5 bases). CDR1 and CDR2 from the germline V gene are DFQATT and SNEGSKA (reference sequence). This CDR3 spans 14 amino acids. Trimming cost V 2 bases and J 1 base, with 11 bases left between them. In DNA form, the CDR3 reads TGCAGTGCTAGAAGAAGGGGAGGGAACACTGAAGCTTTCTTT. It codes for CSARRRGGNTEAFF.

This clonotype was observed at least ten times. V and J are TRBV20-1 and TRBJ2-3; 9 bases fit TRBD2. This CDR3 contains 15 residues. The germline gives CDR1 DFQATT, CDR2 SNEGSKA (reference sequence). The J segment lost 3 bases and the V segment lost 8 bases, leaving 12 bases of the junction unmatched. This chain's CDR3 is CSSGTASGITDTQYF. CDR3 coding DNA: TGCAGTTCGGGTACGGCTAGCGGGATTACAGATACGCAGTATTTT.

The CDR3 DNA follows: TGTGCCAGCAGCCTAGAGGGGGCGTCGAACACTGAAGCTTTCTTT. It specifies CASSLEGASNTEAFF. The chain recombines TRBV7-8 with TRBJ1-1; TRBD1 agrees at 7 bases. Looked up from germline, CDR1 is SGHVS and CDR2 is FQNEAQ. J lost 1 base, V lost 5 bases, and 7 bases had no gene match. CDR3 length equals 15 residues.

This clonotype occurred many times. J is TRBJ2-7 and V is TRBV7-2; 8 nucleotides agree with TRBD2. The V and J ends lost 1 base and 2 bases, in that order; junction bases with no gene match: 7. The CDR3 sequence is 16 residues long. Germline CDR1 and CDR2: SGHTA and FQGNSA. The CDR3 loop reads CASSLVGGGVTYEQYF. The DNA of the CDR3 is TGTGCCAGCAGCTTAGTCGGGGGGGGCGTCACCTACGAGCAGTACTTC.

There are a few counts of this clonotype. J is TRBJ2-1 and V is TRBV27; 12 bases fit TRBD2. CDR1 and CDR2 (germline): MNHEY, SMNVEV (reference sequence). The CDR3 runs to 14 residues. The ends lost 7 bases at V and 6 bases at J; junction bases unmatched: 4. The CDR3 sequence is CASTTTSGGNEQFF. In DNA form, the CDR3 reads TGTGCCAGCACTACGACTAGCGGGGGCAATGAGCAGTTCTTC.

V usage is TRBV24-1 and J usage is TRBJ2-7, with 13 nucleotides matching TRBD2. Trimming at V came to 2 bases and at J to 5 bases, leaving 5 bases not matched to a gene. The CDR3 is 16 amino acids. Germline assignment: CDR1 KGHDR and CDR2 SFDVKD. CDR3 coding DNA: TGTGCCACCAGTGATTCCCGGACTAGCGGGAGCGACGAGCAGTACTTC. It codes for CATSDSRTSGSDEQYF.

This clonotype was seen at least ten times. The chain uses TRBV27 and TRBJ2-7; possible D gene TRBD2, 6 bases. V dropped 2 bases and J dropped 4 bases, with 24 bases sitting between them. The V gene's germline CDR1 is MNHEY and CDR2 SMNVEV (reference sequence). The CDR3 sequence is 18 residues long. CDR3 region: CASSLRPSTSWGVYEQYF. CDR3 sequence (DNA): TGTGCCAGCAGTTTACGCCCCTCTACTAGCTGGGGGGTATACGAGCAGTACTTC.

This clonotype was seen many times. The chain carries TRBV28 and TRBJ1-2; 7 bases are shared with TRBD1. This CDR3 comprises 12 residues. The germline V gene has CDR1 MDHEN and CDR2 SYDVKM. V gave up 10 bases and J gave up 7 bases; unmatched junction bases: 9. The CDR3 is CATATGEGGYTF. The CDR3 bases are TGTGCCACCGCTACAGGGGAGGGTGGCTACACCTTC.

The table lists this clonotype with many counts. The CDR3 protein is CASSRGMGETQYF. CDR3 DNA: TGTGCCAGCAGCAGGGGGATGGGAGAGACCCAGTACTTC. The chain recombines TRBV7-3 with TRBJ2-5, with TRBD1 as a possible D gene (6 bases). This CDR3 has 13 residues. Trimming took 5 bases from V and 4 from J, leaving 11 bases between them. Looked up from germline, CDR1 is SGHTA and CDR2 is FQGTGA.

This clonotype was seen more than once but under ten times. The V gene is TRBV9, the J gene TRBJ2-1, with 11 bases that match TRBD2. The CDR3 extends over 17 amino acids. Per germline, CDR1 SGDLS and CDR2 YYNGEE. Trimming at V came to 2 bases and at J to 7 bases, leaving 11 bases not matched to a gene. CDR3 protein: CASSVSSGRSRSNEQFF. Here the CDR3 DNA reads TGTGCCAGCAGCGTTTCTAGCGGGAGGTCCCGGTCAAATGAGCAGTTCTTC.

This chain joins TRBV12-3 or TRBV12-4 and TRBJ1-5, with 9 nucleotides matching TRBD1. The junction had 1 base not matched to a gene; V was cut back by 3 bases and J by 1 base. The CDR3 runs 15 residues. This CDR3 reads CASSFGTGSNQPQHF. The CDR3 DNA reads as TGTGCCAGCAGTTTCGGGACAGGGAGCAATCAGCCCCAGCATTTT.

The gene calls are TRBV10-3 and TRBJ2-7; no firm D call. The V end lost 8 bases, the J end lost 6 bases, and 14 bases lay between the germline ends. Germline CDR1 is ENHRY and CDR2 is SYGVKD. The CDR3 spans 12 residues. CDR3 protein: CAIGRSSREQYF. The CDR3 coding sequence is TGTGCCATCGGCCGATCTTCCCGCGAGCAGTACTTC.

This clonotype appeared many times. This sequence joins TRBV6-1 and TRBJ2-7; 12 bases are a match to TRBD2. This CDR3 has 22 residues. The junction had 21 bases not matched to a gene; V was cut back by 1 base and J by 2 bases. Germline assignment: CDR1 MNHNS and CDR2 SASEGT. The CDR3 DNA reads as TGTGCCAGCAGTGAAGACAGGGGAATGGGACTAGCGGGCCAAAGGATCCCCTACGAGCAGTACTTC. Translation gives CASSEDRGMGLAGQRIPYEQYF.

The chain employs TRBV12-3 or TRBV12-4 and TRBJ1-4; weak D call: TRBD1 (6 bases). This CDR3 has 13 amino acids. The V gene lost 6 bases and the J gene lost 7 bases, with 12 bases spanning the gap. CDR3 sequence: CASRRGSGEKLFF. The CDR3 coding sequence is TGTGCCAGCAGGAGGGGGTCGGGTGAAAAACTGTTTTTT.

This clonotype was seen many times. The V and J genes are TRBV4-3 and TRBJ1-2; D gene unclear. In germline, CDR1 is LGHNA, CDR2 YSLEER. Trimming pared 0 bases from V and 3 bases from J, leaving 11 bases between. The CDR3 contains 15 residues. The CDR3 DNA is TGCGCCAGCAGCCAAGAAGACCGGACCTACTATGGCTACACCTTC. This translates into CASSQEDRTYYGYTF.

CDR3 in amino acids: CASSEPGPRGSYTF. The CDR3, as DNA: TGTGCCAGTAGTGAACCGGGTCCTCGAGGAAGCTACACCTTC. J is TRBJ1-2 and V is TRBV19; D is undetermined. Germline V gene sequence: CDR1 LNHDA, CDR2 SQIVND (reference sequence). Trimming stripped 5 bases from V and 9 bases from J, with 19 bases between. The CDR3 covers 14 residues.

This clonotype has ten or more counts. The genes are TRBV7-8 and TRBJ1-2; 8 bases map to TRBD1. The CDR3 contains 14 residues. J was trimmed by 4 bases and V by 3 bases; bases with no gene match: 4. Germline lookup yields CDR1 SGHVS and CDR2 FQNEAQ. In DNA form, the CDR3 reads TGTGCCAGCAGCTTCAACGGACAGGGCTATGGCTACACCTTC. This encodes CASSFNGQGYGYTF. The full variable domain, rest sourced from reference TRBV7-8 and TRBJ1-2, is GAGVSQSPRYKVAKRGQDVALRCDPISGHVSLFWYQQALGQGPEFLTYFQNEAQLDKSGLPSDRFFAERPEGSVSTLKIQRTQQEDSAVYLCASSFNGQGYGYTFGSGTRLTVV.

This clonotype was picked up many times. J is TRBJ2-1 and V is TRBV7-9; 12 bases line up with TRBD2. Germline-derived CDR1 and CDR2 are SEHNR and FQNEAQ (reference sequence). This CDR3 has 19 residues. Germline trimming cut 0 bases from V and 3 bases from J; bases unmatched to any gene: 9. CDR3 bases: TGTGCCAGCAGCTTAGCCGGGACTAGCGGGCAAGGTCGCTACAATGAGCAGTTCTTC. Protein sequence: CASSLAGTSGQGRYNEQFF.

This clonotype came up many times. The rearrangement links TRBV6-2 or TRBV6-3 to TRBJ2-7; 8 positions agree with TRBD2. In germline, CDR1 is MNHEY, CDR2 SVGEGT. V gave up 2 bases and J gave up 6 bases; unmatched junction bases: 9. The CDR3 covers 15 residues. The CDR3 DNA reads TGTGCCAGCAGTTACCTTCCGGGAGGGTTATCCGAGCAGTACTTC. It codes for CASSYLPGGLSEQYF.

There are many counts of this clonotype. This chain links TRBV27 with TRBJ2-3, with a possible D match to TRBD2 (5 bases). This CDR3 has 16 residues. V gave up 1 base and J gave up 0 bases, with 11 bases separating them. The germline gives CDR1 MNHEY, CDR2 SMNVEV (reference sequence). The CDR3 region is CASSLWVGKSTDTQYF. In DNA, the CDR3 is TGTGCCAGCAGTTTATGGGTCGGGAAAAGCACAGATACGCAGTATTTT.